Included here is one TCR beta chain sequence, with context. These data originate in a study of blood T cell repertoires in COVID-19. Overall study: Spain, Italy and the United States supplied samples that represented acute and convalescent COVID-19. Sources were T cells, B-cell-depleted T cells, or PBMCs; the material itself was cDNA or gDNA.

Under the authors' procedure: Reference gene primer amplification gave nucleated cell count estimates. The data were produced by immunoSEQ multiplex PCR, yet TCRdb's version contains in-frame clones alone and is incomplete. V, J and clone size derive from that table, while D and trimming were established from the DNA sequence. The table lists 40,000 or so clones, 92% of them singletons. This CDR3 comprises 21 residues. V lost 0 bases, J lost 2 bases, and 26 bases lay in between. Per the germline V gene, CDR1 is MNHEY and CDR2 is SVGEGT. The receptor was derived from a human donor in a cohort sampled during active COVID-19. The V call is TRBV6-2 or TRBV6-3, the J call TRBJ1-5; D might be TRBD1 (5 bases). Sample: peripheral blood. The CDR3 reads CASSYSVRGTDVPEGNQPQHF. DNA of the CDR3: TGTGCCAGCAGTTACTCTGTTCGCGGGACGGATGTTCCTGAGGGCAATCAGCCCCAGCATTTT.